The sequence of this TCR beta chain was determined in a study of glioma-infiltrating T cells. This CDR3 has 15 amino acids. Trimming took 7 bases from V and 0 from J, leaving 16 bases between them. Looked up from germline, CDR1 is MDHEN and CDR2 is SYDVKM. About this clonotype: This sequence may be a read error, since a much larger clone differs from it by one base.

Using RNA template, CDR3s of TCR alpha and beta were amplified with iRepertoire arm-PCR. TCRdb processed the multiplex PCR reads anew with MiXCR; each CDR3 protein has one entry. This sample carries about 410,000 distinct CDR3 sequences, roughly two fifths of them seen once, and the ten largest clones take 12%. This clonotype was sampled from a human donor with low-grade glioma or glioblastoma, undergoing nonglioma brain surgery, or in good health (not recorded which). The material sequenced was glioma tissue, nonneoplastic brain tissue, or PBMCs (not recorded which). This rearrangement joins TRBV28 to TRBJ2-7, with unresolved D. CDR3 sequence reads: CASTFGFTSSYEQYF. CDR3 DNA sequence: TGTGCCAGCACCTTCGGATTTACGAGCTCCTACGAGCAGTACTTC.